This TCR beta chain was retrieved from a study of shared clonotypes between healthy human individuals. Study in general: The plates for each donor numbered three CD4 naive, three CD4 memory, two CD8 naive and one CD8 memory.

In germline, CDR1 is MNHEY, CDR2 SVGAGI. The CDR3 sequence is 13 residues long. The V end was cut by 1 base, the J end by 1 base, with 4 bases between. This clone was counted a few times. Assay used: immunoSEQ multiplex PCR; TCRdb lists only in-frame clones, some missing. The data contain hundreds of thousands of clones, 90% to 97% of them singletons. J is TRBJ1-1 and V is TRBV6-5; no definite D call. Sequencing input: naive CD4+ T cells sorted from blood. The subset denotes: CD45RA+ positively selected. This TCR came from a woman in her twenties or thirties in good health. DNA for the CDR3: TGTGCCAGCAGTTACTGGGGGAACACTGAAGCTTTCTTT. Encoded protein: CASSYWGNTEAFF.